Listed here is a single T cell receptor (beta chain). Its target is not known. Sequencing used immunoSEQ multiplex PCR; TCRdb keeps in-frame clones, though not all of them. This table has approximately 500,000 clones, 90% to 97% appearing once. The source of the sample is a study of shared clonotypes between healthy human individuals. General observations from the study: The study found lower generation probabilities in non-shared clonotypes than in those shared by all four donors.

The CDR3 extends over 14 amino acids. CDR1 and CDR2 from the germline V gene are LNHDA and SQIVND (reference sequence). The donors, all of them Caucasian adults, lived in Nashville, Tennessee. The chain uses TRBV19 and TRBJ2-5; possibly TRBD2 for D (6 bases). The J call may be incorrect, as the DNA end agrees better with TRBJ2-7. This clonotype originated in a woman younger than 45 in good health. The sample taken for sequencing was naive CD4+ T cells sorted from blood. Regarding subset: CD45RA+ positively selected. CDR3 nucleotides: TGTGCCAGTAGTATCCGGCGGGACGGTAGCGAGCAGTACTTC. Translating it yields CASSIRRDGSEQYF.